These T cell receptor beta chains were read from a single sample in a study of blood T cell repertoires in COVID-19. Generated by immunoSEQ multiplex PCR, the TCRdb table keeps only in-frame clones and is missing some. The table lists some 390,000 clones, approximately 89% of them singletons. The sequencing input was peripheral blood. These receptors all come from a woman aged 55-70 years with COVID-19, enrolled during active disease. The CDR3 runs from the conserved cysteine through the conserved F or W. A D gene is named only where the DNA matches it firmly. Clone size is stated in some rows and not others, as once, few, many or a class when expanded.

V gene	D gene	clone size	J gene	CDR3 protein	CDR3 DNA
TRBV10-3	TRBD1	once	TRBJ1-1	CAISESPGQGSFAFF	TGTGCCATCAGTGAGTCCCCGGGACAGGGATCGTTTGCTTTCTTT
TRBV2	NA	NA	TRBJ2-6	CASSEARRANVLTF	TGTGCCAGCAGTGAAGCTAGAAGGGCCAACGTCCTGACTTTC
TRBV27	NA	NA	TRBJ1-4	CASSSWTSNEKLFF	TGTGCCAGCAGTTCATGGACAAGTAATGAAAAACTGTTTTTT
TRBV9	NA	NA	TRBJ1-4	CASSVEGGNQKLFF	TGTGCCAGCAGCGTAGAGGGGGGGAATCAAAAACTGTTTTTT
TRBV18	NA	NA	TRBJ2-6	CASSPPNSISGANVLTF	TGTGCCAGCTCACCACCGAACAGCATCTCTGGGGCCAACGTCCTGACTTTC
TRBV27	TRBD1	NA	TRBJ1-6	CASSFRTGLSSYNSPLHF	TGTGCCAGCAGTTTTCGGACAGGTCTAAGCTCCTATAATTCACCCCTCCACTTT
TRBV2	NA	NA	TRBJ1-5	CASSERGWDSNQPQHF	TGTGCCAGCAGTGAACGGGGTTGGGATAGCAATCAGCCCCAGCATTTT
TRBV7-6	NA	few	TRBJ2-2	CASSPLGGYTGELFF	TGTGCCAGCAGCCCTCTAGGAGGATACACCGGGGAGCTGTTTTTT
TRBV11-2	NA	NA	TRBJ1-5	CASSSSGGVQPQHF	TGTGCCAGCAGCTCCTCGGGGGGGGTTCAGCCCCAGCATTTT
TRBV19	NA	NA	TRBJ2-7	CASSSPGVRKQYF	TGTGCCAGTAGTTCCCCGGGGGTAAGGAAGCAGTACTTC
TRBV5-1	NA	NA	TRBJ1-3	CASSPLQWARNTIYF	TGCGCCAGTTCACCCCTACAGTGGGCCCGAAACACCATATATTTT
TRBV5-4	NA	NA	TRBJ1-5	CASSLSGKLPQHF	TGTGCCAGCAGCTTATCAGGGAAGTTGCCCCAGCATTTT
TRBV15	TRBD1	NA	TRBJ2-1	CATSLSRDRYNEQFF	TGTGCCACCAGCCTATCCCGGGACAGATACAATGAGCAGTTCTTC
TRBV30	TRBD2	NA	TRBJ2-1	CAWSVLAGGRYNEQFF	TGTGCCTGGAGTGTATTAGCGGGGGGGCGATACAATGAGCAGTTCTTC
TRBV2	TRBD2	NA	TRBJ2-1	CASQAGGYNEQFF	TGTGCCAGTCAAGCGGGGGGATACAATGAGCAGTTCTTC
TRBV5-6	TRBD2	few	TRBJ2-7	CASSLDPRTSSYEQYF	TGTGCCAGCAGCTTGGACCCCAGGACTAGCTCCTACGAGCAGTACTTC
TRBV5-4	NA	NA	TRBJ1-4	CASSQEGGVNEKLFF	TGTGCCAGCAGCCAGGAAGGAGGAGTTAATGAAAAACTGTTTTTT
TRBV19	NA	NA	TRBJ2-4	CASSLPRTDTFPSLAKNIQYF	TGTGCCAGTAGTCTGCCACGGACAGACACTTTTCCTTCTCTAGCCAAAAACATTCAGTACTTC
TRBV7-3	NA	NA	TRBJ1-6	CASSSQVDSPLHF	TGTGCCAGCAGCTCCCAGGTAGATTCACCCCTCCACTTT
TRBV18	TRBD1	NA	TRBJ1-1	CASSSTGEGTEAFF	TGTGCCAGCTCATCGACAGGGGAGGGAACTGAAGCTTTCTTT
TRBV7-3	TRBD1	once	TRBJ1-2	CASSVQGMFGYTF	TGTGCCAGCAGCGTACAGGGGATGTTTGGCTACACCTTC
TRBV14	TRBD1	NA	TRBJ1-2	CASSPINRGNYGYTF	TGTGCCAGCAGCCCTATAAACAGGGGTAACTATGGCTACACCTTC
TRBV7-3	TRBD1	NA	TRBJ1-6	CASSLGGTALNSPLHF	TGTGCCAGCAGCTTAGGGGGGACAGCTCTTAATTCACCCCTCCACTTT
TRBV20-1	NA	NA	TRBJ2-5	CSASRQLYQETQYF	TGCAGTGCTAGTCGACAGCTTTACCAAGAGACCCAGTACTTC
TRBV5-6	NA	NA	TRBJ1-2	CASSLYTDYNYGYTF	TGTGCCAGCAGCTTGTACACAGACTATAACTATGGCTACACCTTC
TRBV9	NA	NA	TRBJ1-1	CASSVGTGGMMTEAFF	TGTGCCAGCAGCGTAGGGACGGGGGGTATGATGACTGAAGCTTTCTTT
TRBV2	NA	NA	TRBJ1-3	CASSAGSPPGNTIYF	TGTGCCAGCAGTGCAGGAAGTCCCCCTGGAAACACCATATATTTT
TRBV7-9	TRBD1	NA	TRBJ1-2	CASSVPGQGLLANYGYTF	TGTGCCAGCAGCGTCCCGGGACAGGGTTTACTTGCTAACTATGGCTACACCTTC
TRBV3-1/TRBV3-2	NA	NA	TRBJ1-3	CASSQVEGNTIYF	TGTGCCAGCAGCCAAGTGGAGGGAAACACCATATATTTT
TRBV6-5	TRBD1	NA	TRBJ1-3	CASSYRQGYGNTIYF	TGTGCCAGCAGTTACCGACAGGGCTATGGAAACACCATATATTTT
TRBV6-5	TRBD1	NA	TRBJ1-3	CASGTGSLMGNTIYF	TGTGCCAGCGGGACAGGGTCTCTTATGGGAAACACCATATATTTT
TRBV6-5	TRBD2	NA	TRBJ2-3	CASSPLAGGTDTQYF	TGTGCCAGCAGTCCTTTAGCGGGGGGTACAGATACGCAGTATTTT
TRBV19	TRBD1	NA	TRBJ1-2	CASSIMTGNYGYTF	TGTGCCAGTAGTATTATGACAGGGAACTATGGCTACACCTTC
TRBV29-1	TRBD1	NA	TRBJ2-7	CSVGAGGFSYEQYF	TGCAGCGTTGGGGCAGGGGGCTTCTCCTACGAGCAGTACTTC
TRBV4-1	NA	NA	TRBJ2-4	CASSQDAGRNSKNIQYF	TGCGCCAGCAGCCAAGATGCGGGCAGAAACTCCAAAAACATTCAGTACTTC
TRBV2	NA	NA	TRBJ1-4	CASSRQVGANEKLFF	TGTGCCAGCAGTAGACAGGTCGGGGCTAATGAAAAACTGTTTTTT
TRBV28	TRBD1	NA	TRBJ1-2	CASSQGQVYGYTF	TGTGCCAGCAGTCAGGGACAGGTTTATGGCTACACCTTC
TRBV27	TRBD1	NA	TRBJ2-7	CASRRTGGYEQYF	TGTGCCAGCAGACGGACAGGGGGCTACGAGCAGTACTTC
TRBV11-3	TRBD1	NA	TRBJ2-1	CASSVNRGSYNEQFF	TGTGCCAGCAGCGTGAACAGGGGGTCCTACAATGAGCAGTTCTTC
TRBV6-1	NA	NA	TRBJ2-7	CASSEDFLLLYEQYF	TGTGCCAGCAGTGAAGATTTCTTACTCCTCTACGAGCAGTACTTC
TRBV5-4	TRBD1	NA	TRBJ2-1	CASSYDRGSYNEQFF	TGTGCCAGCAGCTACGACAGGGGCTCCTACAATGAGCAGTTCTTC
TRBV6-5	NA	NA	TRBJ1-1	CASNRAGGTPEAFF	TGTGCCAGCAACCGGGCCGGGGGAACCCCTGAAGCTTTCTTT
TRBV7-3	NA	NA	TRBJ2-2	CASSPSPLIVPNTGELFF	TGTGCCAGCAGTCCTAGCCCTCTTATTGTTCCGAACACCGGGGAGCTGTTTTTT
TRBV3-1/TRBV3-2	NA	NA	TRBJ1-1	CASSPGHKNTEAFF	TGTGCCAGCAGTCCGGGACATAAGAACACTGAAGCTTTCTTT
TRBV18	NA	NA	TRBJ1-1	CASSGTLNTEAFF	TGTGCCAGCTCCGGGACACTGAACACTGAAGCTTTCTTT
TRBV5-1	NA	few	TRBJ1-3	CASSLDTGSGNTIYF	TGCGCCAGCAGCTTAGACACCGGCTCTGGAAACACCATATATTTT
TRBV30	NA	NA	TRBJ1-5	CAWSEDSGNQPQHF	TGTGCCTGGAGCGAGGACAGCGGCAATCAGCCCCAGCATTTT
TRBV6-5	NA	NA	TRBJ2-3	CASRDDRTDTQYF	TGTGCCAGCAGAGACGACAGGACAGATACGCAGTATTTT
TRBV27	NA	NA	TRBJ1-5	CASSPGRGQPQHF	TGTGCCAGCAGTCCCGGGCGGGGTCAGCCCCAGCATTTT
TRBV7-2	NA	NA	TRBJ1-2	CASSFLRANYGYTF	TGTGCCAGCAGCTTCTTACGAGCTAACTATGGCTACACCTTC
TRBV4-1	NA	NA	TRBJ1-5	CASSPGDSGQGQPQHF	TGCGCCAGCAGCCCCGGTGATTCAGGCCAAGGACAGCCCCAGCATTTT
TRBV6-6	TRBD1	NA	TRBJ1-2	CASSYQGTGNYGYTF	TGTGCCAGCAGTTACCAAGGGACAGGCAACTATGGCTACACCTTC
TRBV6-2/TRBV6-3	TRBD2	once	TRBJ2-1	CASSPILAGGHFFEQFF	TGTGCCAGCAGCCCAATCCTAGCGGGGGGGCATTTTTTTGAGCAGTTCTTC
TRBV19	TRBD1	NA	TRBJ2-2	CASGGTGYTGELFF	TGTGCCAGTGGCGGGACAGGGTACACCGGGGAGCTGTTTTTT
TRBV14	NA	NA	TRBJ1-2	CASSQSGGGGTLYGYTF	TGTGCCAGCAGCCAATCAGGAGGGGGGGGAACCCTCTATGGCTACACCTTC
TRBV7-3	TRBD2	NA	TRBJ2-3	CASSLGVLAGATDTQYF	TGTGCCAGCAGCCTAGGGGTCCTAGCGGGGGCCACAGATACGCAGTATTTT
TRBV6-5	NA	NA	TRBJ2-7	CASSPSAPYEQYF	TGTGCCAGCAGTCCTAGCGCACCGTACGAGCAGTACTTC
TRBV30	TRBD1	once	TRBJ2-2	CAWSVQGGTGELFF	TGTGCCTGGAGTGTACAGGGGGGCACCGGGGAGCTGTTTTTT